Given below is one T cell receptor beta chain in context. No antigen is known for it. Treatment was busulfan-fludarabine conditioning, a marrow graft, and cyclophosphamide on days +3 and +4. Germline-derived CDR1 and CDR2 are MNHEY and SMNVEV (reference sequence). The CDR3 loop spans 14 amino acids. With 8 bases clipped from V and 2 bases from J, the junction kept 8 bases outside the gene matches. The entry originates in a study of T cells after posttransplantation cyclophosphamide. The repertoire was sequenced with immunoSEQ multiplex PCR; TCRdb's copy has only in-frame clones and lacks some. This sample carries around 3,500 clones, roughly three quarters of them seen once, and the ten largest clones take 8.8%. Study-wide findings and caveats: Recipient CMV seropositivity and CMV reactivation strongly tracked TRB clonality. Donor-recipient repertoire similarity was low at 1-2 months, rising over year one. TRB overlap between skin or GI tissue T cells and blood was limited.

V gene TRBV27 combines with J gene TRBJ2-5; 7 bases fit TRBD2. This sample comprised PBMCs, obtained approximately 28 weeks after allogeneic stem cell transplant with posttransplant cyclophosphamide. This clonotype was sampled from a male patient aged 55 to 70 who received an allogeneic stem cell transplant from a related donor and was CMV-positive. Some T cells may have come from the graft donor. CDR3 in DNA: TGTGCCAGCCGACCACTAGCGTTGCAAGAGACCCAGTACTTC. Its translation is CASRPLALQETQYF.